The rows below give T cell receptor beta chains drawn from one sample of a study of early stage breast cancer tumors. This table comes from immunoSEQ multiplex PCR, and its TCRdb copy is limited to in-frame clones, with some not included. In the table there are around 53,000 clones, under 95% of which are singletons. The sample consisted of blood. Source of these receptors: a person aged 70 to 85 with breast cancer. Each CDR3 is given without its conserved first and last residue. The order of the fields is J gene, V gene, CDR3 protein.

J: TRBJ1-1; V: TRBV28; CDR3: ASTGVNTEAF
J: TRBJ2-7; V: TRBV9; CDR3: ASSVAGSYEQY
J: TRBJ2-7; V: TRBV11-3; CDR3: ASSVSLGEQY
J: TRBJ1-3; V: TRBV6-1; CDR3: ASSDLGRTSSGNTIY
J: TRBJ2-7; V: TRBV2; CDR3: AGRRGPLYEQY
J: TRBJ1-2; V: TRBV7-2; CDR3: ASSLMGANYGYT
J: TRBJ2-1; V: TRBV5-4; CDR3: ASSLVQGVTEQF
J: TRBJ2-3; V: TRBV11-2; CDR3: ASSFGLAGGPGLDTQY
J: TRBJ1-1; V: TRBV29-1; CDR3: STRGALNTEAF
J: TRBJ2-2; V: TRBV27; CDR3: ASSFLLLAGRNTGELF
J: TRBJ2-2; V: TRBV15; CDR3: ATIEIQRERYTGELF
J: TRBJ2-3; V: TRBV6-6; CDR3: ASRPVGDYSTDTQY
J: TRBJ1-2; V: TRBV30; CDR3: ACLPGQGDYGYT
J: TRBJ1-5; V: TRBV5-5; CDR3: ASSFWDRGDQPQH
J: TRBJ2-4; V: TRBV15; CDR3: ATSRDQGPKNIQY
J: TRBJ2-7; V: TRBV11-2; CDR3: ASSLEIAGDEQY
J: TRBJ2-1; V: TRBV18; CDR3: ASSPPSGRAYNEQF
J: TRBJ2-7; V: TRBV19; CDR3: ASSIGTSRIGEQY
J: TRBJ1-1; V: TRBV7-2; CDR3: ASSREGDWSTEAF
J: TRBJ1-1; V: TRBV19; CDR3: ASVGGGYTEAF